This TCR beta chain was retrieved from a study of radiation and T cells in renal cell carcinoma. Here immunoSEQ multiplex PCR was the method, and the copy in TCRdb shows in-frame clones only, minus some. The sample lists some 50,000 clones, 83% occurring once. Stated time point: baseline pretreatment blood. Regarding treatment: 15 Gy SBRT to primary tumor, nephrectomy 4 weeks later. Blood was sampled at baseline, 2 weeks and 4 weeks after SBRT. Germline-derived CDR1 and CDR2 are SGHRS and YFSETQ. The CDR3 loop spans 14 amino acids. The V end was cut by 5 bases, the J end by 0 bases, with 12 bases between.

V and J are TRBV5-1 and TRBJ2-7; D uncertain. The sample here was blood, taken from a patient whose treatment included radiotherapy and nephrectomy. The receptor comes from a woman in her 70s with renal cell carcinoma. This CDR3 is CASRGQSVSYEQYF. The CDR3 region has the DNA TGCGCCAGCAGAGGGCAGTCCGTCTCCTACGAGCAGTACTTC.